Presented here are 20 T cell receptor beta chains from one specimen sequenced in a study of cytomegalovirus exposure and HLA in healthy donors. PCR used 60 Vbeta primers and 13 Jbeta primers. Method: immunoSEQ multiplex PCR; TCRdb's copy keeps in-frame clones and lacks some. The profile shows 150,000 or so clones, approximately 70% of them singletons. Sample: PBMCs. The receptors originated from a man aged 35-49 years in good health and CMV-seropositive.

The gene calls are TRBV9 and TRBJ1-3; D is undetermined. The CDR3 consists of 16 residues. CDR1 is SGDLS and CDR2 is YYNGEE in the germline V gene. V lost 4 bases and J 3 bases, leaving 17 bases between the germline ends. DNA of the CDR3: TGTGCCAGCAGCCCCGATCAGGCGACACATGGAAACACCATATATTTT. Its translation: CASSPDQATHGNTIYF.

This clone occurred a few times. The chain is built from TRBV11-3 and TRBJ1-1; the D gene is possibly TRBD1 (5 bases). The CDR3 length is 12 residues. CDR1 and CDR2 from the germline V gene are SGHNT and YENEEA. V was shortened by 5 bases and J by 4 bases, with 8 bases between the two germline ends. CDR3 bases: TGTGCCAGCAGCGTCGGGGGCACTGAAGCTTTCTTT. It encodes CASSVGGTEAFF.

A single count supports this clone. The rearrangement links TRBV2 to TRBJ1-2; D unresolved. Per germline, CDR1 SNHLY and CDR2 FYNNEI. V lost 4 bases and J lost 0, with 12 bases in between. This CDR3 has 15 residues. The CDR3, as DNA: TGTGCCAGCAGTGTGGCGGCGTTAGCTAACTATGGCTACACCTTC. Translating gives CASSVAALANYGYTF.

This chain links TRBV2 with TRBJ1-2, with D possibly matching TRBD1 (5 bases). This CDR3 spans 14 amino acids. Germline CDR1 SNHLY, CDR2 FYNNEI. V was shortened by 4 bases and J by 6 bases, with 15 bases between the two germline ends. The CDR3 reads CASSAGRGFDGYTF. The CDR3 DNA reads TGTGCCAGCAGTGCGGGACGGGGGTTTGATGGCTACACCTTC.

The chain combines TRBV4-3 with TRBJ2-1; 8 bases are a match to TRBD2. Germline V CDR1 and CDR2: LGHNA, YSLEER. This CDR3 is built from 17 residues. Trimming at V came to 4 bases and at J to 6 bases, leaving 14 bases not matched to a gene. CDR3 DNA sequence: TGCGCCAGCAGCCCCGACCGGGGGGGGGCGATGGTCAATGAGCAGTTCTTC. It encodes CASSPDRGGAMVNEQFF.

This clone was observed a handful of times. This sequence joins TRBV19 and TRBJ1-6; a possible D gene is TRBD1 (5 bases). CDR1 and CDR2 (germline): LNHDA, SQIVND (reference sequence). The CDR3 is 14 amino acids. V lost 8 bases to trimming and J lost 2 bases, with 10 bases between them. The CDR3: CASRQPAYNSPLHF. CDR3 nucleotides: TGTGCCAGTCGACAGCCCGCCTATAATTCACCCCTCCACTTT.

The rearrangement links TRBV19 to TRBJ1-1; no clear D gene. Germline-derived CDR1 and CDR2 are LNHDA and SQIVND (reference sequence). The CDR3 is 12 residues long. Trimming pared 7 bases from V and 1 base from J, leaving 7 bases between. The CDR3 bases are TGTGCCAGTATCGCAGGGAACACTGAAGCTTTCTTT. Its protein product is CASIAGNTEAFF.

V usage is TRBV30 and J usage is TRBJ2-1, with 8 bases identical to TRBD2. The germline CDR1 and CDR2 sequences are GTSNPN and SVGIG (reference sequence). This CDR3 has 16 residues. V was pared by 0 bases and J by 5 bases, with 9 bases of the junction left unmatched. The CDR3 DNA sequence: TGTGCCTGGAGTGTATTGGCGGGGGGTCCAGACAATGAGCAGTTCTTC. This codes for CAWSVLAGGPDNEQFF.

In DNA form, the CDR3 reads TGTGCCAGCAGCTTGGAAGAGGCGTGGAATAATTCACCCCTCCACTTT. It yields the protein CASSLEEAWNNSPLHF. This chain connects TRBV5-8 to TRBJ1-6, with D unclear. This CDR3 region has 16 residues. Per germline, CDR1 SGHTS and CDR2 YDEGEE. V lost 0 bases, J lost 5 bases, and 12 bases lay in between.

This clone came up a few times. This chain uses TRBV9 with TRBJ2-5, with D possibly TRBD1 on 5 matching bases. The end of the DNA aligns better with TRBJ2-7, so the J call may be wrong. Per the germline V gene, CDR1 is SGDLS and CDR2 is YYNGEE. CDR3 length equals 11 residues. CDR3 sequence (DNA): TGTGCCAGCAGCTCAGGGTACGAGCAGTACTTC. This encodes CASSSGYEQYF.

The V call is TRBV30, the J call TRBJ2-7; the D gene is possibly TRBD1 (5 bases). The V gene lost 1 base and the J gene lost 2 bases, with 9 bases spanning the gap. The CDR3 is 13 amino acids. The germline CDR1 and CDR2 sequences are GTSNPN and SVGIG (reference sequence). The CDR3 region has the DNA TGTGCCTGGAGTGGTGGCAGGGCCTACGAGCAGTACTTC. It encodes CAWSGGRAYEQYF.

CDR3 loop: CASKGLEARDQEQYF. DNA for the CDR3: TGTGCCAGCAAGGGCCTTGAAGCCCGGGATCAAGAGCAGTACTTC. The V call is TRBV6-5, the J call TRBJ2-7, with a possible D match to TRBD2 (5 bases). V was shortened by 7 bases and J by 7 bases, with 23 bases between the two germline ends. CDR1 and CDR2 from the germline V gene are MNHEY and SVGAGI. This CDR3 is 15 amino acids long.

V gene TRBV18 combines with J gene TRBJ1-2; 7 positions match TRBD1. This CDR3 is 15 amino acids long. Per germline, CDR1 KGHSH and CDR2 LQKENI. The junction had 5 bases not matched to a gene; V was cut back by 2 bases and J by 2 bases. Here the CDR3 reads CASSPFRDRNYGYTF. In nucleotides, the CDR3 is TGTGCCAGCTCACCATTTCGGGACAGAAACTATGGCTACACCTTC.

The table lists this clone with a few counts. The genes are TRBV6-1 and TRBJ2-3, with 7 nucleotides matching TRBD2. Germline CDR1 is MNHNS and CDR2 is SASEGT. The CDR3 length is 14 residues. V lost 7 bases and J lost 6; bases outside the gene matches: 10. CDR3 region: CASTKGSSGDTQYF. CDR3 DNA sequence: TGTGCCAGCACCAAAGGGAGTAGCGGGGATACGCAGTATTTT.

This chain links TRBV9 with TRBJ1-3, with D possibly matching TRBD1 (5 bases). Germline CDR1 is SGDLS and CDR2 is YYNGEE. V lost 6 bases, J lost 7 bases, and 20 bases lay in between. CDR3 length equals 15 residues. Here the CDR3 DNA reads TGTGCCAGCACCCCCGGGGGTAAGCCTGTGAACACCATATATTTT. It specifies CASTPGGKPVNTIYF.

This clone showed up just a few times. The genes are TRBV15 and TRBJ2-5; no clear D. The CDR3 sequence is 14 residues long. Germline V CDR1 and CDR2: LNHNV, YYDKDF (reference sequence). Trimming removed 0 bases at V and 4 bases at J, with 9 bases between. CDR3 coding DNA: TGTGCCACCAGCAGAGATGTTCTGAGAGAGACCCAGTACTTC. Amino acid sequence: CATSRDVLRETQYF.

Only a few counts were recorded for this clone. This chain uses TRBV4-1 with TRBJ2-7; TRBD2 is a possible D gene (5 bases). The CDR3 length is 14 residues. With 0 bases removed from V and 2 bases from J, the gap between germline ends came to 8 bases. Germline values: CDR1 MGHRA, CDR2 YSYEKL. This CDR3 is CASSQEGETYEQYF. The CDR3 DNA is TGCGCCAGCAGCCAAGAGGGAGAAACCTACGAGCAGTACTTC.

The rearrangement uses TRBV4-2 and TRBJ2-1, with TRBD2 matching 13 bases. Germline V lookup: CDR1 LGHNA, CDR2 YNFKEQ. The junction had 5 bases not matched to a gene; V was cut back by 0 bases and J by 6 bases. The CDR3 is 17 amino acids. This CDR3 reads CASSQDSGTSGTNEQFF. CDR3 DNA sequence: TGTGCCAGCAGCCAAGATAGCGGGACTAGCGGGACCAATGAGCAGTTCTTC.

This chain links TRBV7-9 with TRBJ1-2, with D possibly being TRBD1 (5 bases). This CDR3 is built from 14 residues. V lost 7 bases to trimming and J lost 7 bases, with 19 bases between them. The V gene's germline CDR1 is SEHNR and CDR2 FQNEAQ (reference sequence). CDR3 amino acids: CASTPMWGTSGYTF. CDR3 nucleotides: TGTGCCAGCACCCCCATGTGGGGGACTTCTGGCTACACCTTC.

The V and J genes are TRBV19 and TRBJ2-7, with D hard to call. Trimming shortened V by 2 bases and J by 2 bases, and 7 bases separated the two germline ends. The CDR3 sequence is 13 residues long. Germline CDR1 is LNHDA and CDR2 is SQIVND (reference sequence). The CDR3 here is CASSIFLAYEQYF. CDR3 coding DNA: TGTGCCAGTAGTATATTTTTAGCCTACGAGCAGTACTTC.